The 24 T cell receptor beta chains below were found in one sample sequenced in a study of T cell responses to AZD1222 COVID-19 vaccine. Some clones are missing from TCRdb's copy, which holds only in-frame ones; the method was immunoSEQ multiplex PCR. The data show 150,000 or so clones, with approximately 90% seen just once and approximately 1.5% held by the top ten. Sequenced material: peripheral blood, taken on day 0 of AZD1222 vaccination. All receptors derive from an adult in good health.

The V gene is TRBV6-2 or TRBV6-3, the J gene TRBJ2-1; TRBD1 matches 9 bases. V dropped 6 bases and J dropped 3; count of bases not matched to a gene: 9. Germline-derived CDR1 and CDR2 are MNHEY and SVGEGT. The CDR3 loop spans 16 amino acids. CDR3 sequence (DNA): TGTGCCAGCAGCGACCCAACAGGGGGCGTCTACAATGAGCAGTTCTTC. It encodes CASSDPTGGVYNEQFF.

The DNA for the CDR3 is TGTGCCAGCGGATGGGACAGGGGAATTCCTGGAGTCCTCTACGAGCAGTACTTC. Translated, it gives CASGWDRGIPGVLYEQYF. The gene calls are TRBV6-4 and TRBJ2-7, with TRBD1 matching 10 bases. CDR1 is MRHNA, CDR2 SNTAGT, per germline. The CDR3 covers 18 residues. The ends lost 8 bases at V and 3 bases at J; junction bases unmatched: 19.

V gene TRBV28 combines with J gene TRBJ1-1; unclear D gene. This CDR3 is built from 14 residues. Germline V gene lookup returns CDR1 MDHEN and CDR2 SYDVKM. The germline V and J ends were trimmed by 5 bases and 1 base, with 11 bases remaining between them. The CDR3 is CASSQRRPNTEAFF. The CDR3 coding sequence is TGTGCCAGCAGTCAGAGACGGCCGAACACTGAAGCTTTCTTT.

CDR3 residues: CASSPQTGVPTNTEAFF. The CDR3 coding sequence is TGTGCCAGCTCACCGCAAACAGGGGTACCGACGAACACTGAAGCTTTCTTT. V usage is TRBV18 and J usage is TRBJ1-1, with 7 bases aligning to TRBD1. Germline lookup yields CDR1 KGHSH and CDR2 LQKENI. V was pared by 3 bases and J by 1 base, with 11 bases of the junction left unmatched. The CDR3 sequence is 17 residues long.

The chain links TRBV6-2 or TRBV6-3 to TRBJ1-5; possible D gene TRBD1, 5 bases. The CDR3 contains 17 residues. The germline gives CDR1 MNHEY, CDR2 SVGEGT. The germline V and J ends were trimmed by 3 bases and 2 bases, with 17 bases remaining between them. The DNA of the CDR3 is TGTGCCAGCAGTTATTCTTCCCAGGGAGTAGGCAATCAGCCCCAGCATTTT. The encoded protein is CASSYSSQGVGNQPQHF.

The chain employs TRBV18 and TRBJ1-1; D possibly corresponds to TRBD1 (5 bases). V lost 2 bases to trimming and J lost 5 bases, with 15 bases between them. Looked up from germline, CDR1 is KGHSH and CDR2 is LQKENI. CDR3 length: 15 residues. This chain's CDR3 is CASSPYLGPTTEAFF. The CDR3 bases are TGTGCCAGCTCACCATACTTGGGACCTACTACTGAAGCTTTCTTT.

V usage is TRBV21-1 and J usage is TRBJ1-4; the D call of TRBD1 is as the table states it, not checked on the DNA. TRBV21-1 is reported as a pseudogene. The CDR3 length is 18 residues. The CDR3 DNA reads TGTGCCAGCAGCAATTTTGGACAGGGGCCTTTCTGTAATGAAAAACTGTTTTTT. Its protein is CASSNFGQGPFCNEKLFF.

This clone occurred a few times. For the CDR3, the DNA is TGTGCCAGCAGCGCTAGTGGAGTTGGGTACGAGCAGTACTTC. It is translated as CASSASGVGYEQYF. The chain links TRBV9 to TRBJ2-7; D gene uncertain. The CDR3 is 14 amino acids. V was shortened by 3 bases and J by 4 bases, with 14 bases between the two germline ends. The V gene's germline CDR1 is SGDLS and CDR2 YYNGEE.

V gene TRBV10-3 combines with J gene TRBJ1-1; D may be TRBD1 (5 bases). The germline V gene has CDR1 ENHRY and CDR2 SYGVKD. This CDR3 spans 13 amino acids. V lost 6 bases, J lost 3 bases, and 11 bases lay in between. Here the CDR3 reads CAISRDLYTEAFF. CDR3 coding DNA: TGTGCCATCAGCAGGGATCTTTACACTGAAGCTTTCTTT.

Many counts were recorded for this clone. V usage is TRBV6-5 and J usage is TRBJ1-1, with D perhaps matching TRBD1 (5 bases). V gave up 0 bases and J gave up 8 bases, with 16 bases separating them. Germline CDR1 is MNHEY and CDR2 is SVGAGI. CDR3 length: 15 amino acids. As DNA, the CDR3 is TGTGCCAGCAGTTACTCTAGGAGAGGGACGGCCGAAGCTTTCTTT. Protein: CASSYSRRGTAEAFF.

The genes are TRBV10-3 and TRBJ1-2; maybe TRBD1 (5 bases). Deletions cut 0 bases from V and 5 bases from J, with 10 bases between. CDR1 and CDR2 from the germline V gene are ENHRY and SYGVKD. The CDR3 has 14 amino acids. DNA of the CDR3: TGTGCCATCAGTGAGTCGATCAGGGAATATGGCTACACCTTC. It translates to CAISESIREYGYTF.

This clone was seen a single time. The chain is built from TRBV4-1 and TRBJ2-2; D is ambiguous. CDR3 length: 16 residues. Germline V gene sequence: CDR1 MGHRA, CDR2 YSYEKL. Trimming left V 0 bases short and J 4 bases short, with 12 bases between. The chain's CDR3 is CASSQDVTVRTGELFF. CDR3 sequence (DNA): TGCGCCAGCAGCCAAGATGTGACGGTTCGCACCGGGGAGCTGTTTTTT.

This clone was detected only once. V gene TRBV19 combines with J gene TRBJ1-5, with TRBD1 identical over 10 bases. The CDR3 sequence is 16 residues long. The germline gives CDR1 LNHDA, CDR2 SQIVND (reference sequence). The trim removed 7 bases at V and 0 bases at J, leaving 6 bases unmatched. The CDR3 reads CASKFRDRGSNQPQHF. In nucleotides, the CDR3 is TGTGCCAGTAAGTTCAGGGACAGGGGTAGCAATCAGCCCCAGCATTTT.

This chain links TRBV3-1 (or the pseudogene TRBV3-2) with TRBJ1-1; 11 bases fit TRBD1. Germline V gene lookup returns CDR1 LGHDT and CDR2 YNNKEL (reference sequence). This CDR3 comprises 17 residues. Germline trimming cut 1 base from V and 5 bases from J; bases unmatched to any gene: 9. The CDR3 here is CASSQAWTGGLMTEAFF. CDR3 nucleotide sequence: TGTGCCAGCAGCCAAGCGTGGACAGGGGGCTTGATGACTGAAGCTTTCTTT.

V is TRBV19 and J is TRBJ2-1, with D possibly TRBD1 on 5 matching bases. V lost 6 bases and J lost 7, with 16 bases in between. This CDR3 spans 14 amino acids. Germline V gene lookup returns CDR1 LNHDA and CDR2 SQIVND (reference sequence). The CDR3 sequence is CASRLAGNGNEQFF. As DNA, the CDR3 is TGTGCCAGTAGGTTGGCAGGGAATGGAAATGAGCAGTTCTTC.

The V call is TRBV6-2 or TRBV6-3, the J call TRBJ1-5, with D unclear. V lost 0 bases to trimming and J lost 5 bases, with 11 bases between them. This CDR3 comprises 15 residues. The germline gives CDR1 MNHEY, CDR2 SVGEGT. CDR3 sequence: CASSYSNGEDQPQHF. The CDR3 DNA follows: TGTGCCAGCAGTTACTCGAACGGCGAGGATCAGCCCCAGCATTTT.

The CDR3 DNA follows: TGTGCCAGTAGTCTCCCAGGATCCCGCACAGATACGCAGTATTTT. It specifies CASSLPGSRTDTQYF. This rearrangement joins TRBV19 to TRBJ2-3; no firm D call. In germline, CDR1 is LNHDA, CDR2 SQIVND (reference sequence). V lost 5 bases and J 1 base, leaving 13 bases between the germline ends. The CDR3 has 15 residues.

This sequence joins TRBV5-1 and TRBJ2-1, with D possibly TRBD1 on 5 matching bases. The CDR3 totals 15 residues. Trimming removed 4 bases from V and 5 bases from J, with 16 bases in between. The germline gives CDR1 SGHRS, CDR2 YFSETQ. CDR3 bases: TGCGCCAGCAGCATGGACATACAGAGCCACAATGAGCAGTTCTTC. Translating it yields CASSMDIQSHNEQFF.

The V and J genes are TRBV7-2 and TRBJ2-3; D not certain. The CDR3 has 13 residues. Germline CDR1 SGHTA, CDR2 FQGNSA. Trimming pared 2 bases from V and 0 bases from J, leaving 3 bases between. CDR3 in DNA: TGTGCCAGCAGCTTATCCAGCACAGATACGCAGTATTTT. This gives the protein CASSLSSTDTQYF.

Details on this clone: A read error may account for a junction end that differs from germline. The chain combines TRBV28 with TRBJ1-3; D not resolved. The V gene's germline CDR1 is MDHEN and CDR2 SYDVKM. This CDR3 is 15 amino acids long. The CDR3 bases are TGTGCCAGCAGTTTACGGCAGCTCTCTCGAAACACCATATATTTT. It translates to CASSLRQLSRNTIYF.

V is TRBV28 and J is TRBJ1-5; no clear D gene. The CDR3 has 16 amino acids. Germline CDR1 reads MDHEN; CDR2 reads SYDVKM. Trimming removed 4 bases from V and 3 bases from J, with 16 bases in between. CDR3: CASSSFVAGSNQPQHF. The CDR3 DNA reads as TGTGCCAGCAGTTCCTTCGTGGCAGGCTCCAATCAGCCCCAGCATTTT.

The genes are TRBV9 and TRBJ2-3, with 8 nucleotides matching TRBD1. The CDR3 consists of 17 residues. Germline V gives CDR1 SGDLS, CDR2 YYNGEE. The J segment lost 4 bases and the V segment lost 3 bases, leaving 13 bases of the junction unmatched. CDR3 sequence (DNA): TGTGCCAGCAGCGCAAAGCTCAGGACAGGGAGCGCAGATACGCAGTATTTT. Translated: CASSAKLRTGSADTQYF.

This chain links TRBV11-3 with TRBJ2-1; 10 bases fit TRBD1. The CDR3 covers 13 residues. CDR1 is SGHNT, CDR2 YENEEA, per germline. V shed 5 bases and J 7 bases; nucleotides not matched to a gene: 2. DNA for the CDR3: TGTGCCAGCAGCCCGGGACAGGGGAATGAGCAGTTCTTC. It codes for CASSPGQGNEQFF.

The CDR3 sequence is CASKSGQGSMNTEAFF. The CDR3 DNA is TGTGCCAGTAAATCGGGACAGGGGTCCATGAACACTGAAGCTTTCTTT. This sequence joins TRBV19 and TRBJ1-1, with 10 bases matching TRBD1. V dropped 7 bases and J dropped 0; count of bases not matched to a gene: 8. This CDR3 is 16 amino acids long. Per germline, CDR1 LNHDA and CDR2 SQIVND (reference sequence).